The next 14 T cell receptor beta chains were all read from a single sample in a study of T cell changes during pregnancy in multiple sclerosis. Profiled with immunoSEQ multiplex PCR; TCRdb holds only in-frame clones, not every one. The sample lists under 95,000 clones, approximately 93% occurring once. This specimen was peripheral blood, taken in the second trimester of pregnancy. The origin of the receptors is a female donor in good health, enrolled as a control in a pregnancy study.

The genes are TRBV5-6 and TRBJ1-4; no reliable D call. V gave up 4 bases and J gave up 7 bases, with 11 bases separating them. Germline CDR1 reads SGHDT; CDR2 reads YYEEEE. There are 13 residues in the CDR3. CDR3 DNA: TGTGCCAGCAGCCAGGCCGGGAGTGAAAAACTGTTTTTT. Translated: CASSQAGSEKLFF.

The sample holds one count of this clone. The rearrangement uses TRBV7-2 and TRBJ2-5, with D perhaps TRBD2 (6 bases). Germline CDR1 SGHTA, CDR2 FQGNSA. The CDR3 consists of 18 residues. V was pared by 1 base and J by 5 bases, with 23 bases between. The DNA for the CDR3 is TGTGCCAGCAGCTTAGGGCCTGGAGGGGTGTTGGGAGTTGAGACCCAGTACTTC. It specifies CASSLGPGGVLGVETQYF.

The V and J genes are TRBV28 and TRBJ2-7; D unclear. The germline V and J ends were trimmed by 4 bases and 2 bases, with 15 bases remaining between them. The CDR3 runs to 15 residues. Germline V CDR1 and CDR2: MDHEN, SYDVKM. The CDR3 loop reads CASSSLDFETYEQYF. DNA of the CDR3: TGTGCCAGCAGTTCCCTAGATTTCGAGACCTACGAGCAGTACTTC.

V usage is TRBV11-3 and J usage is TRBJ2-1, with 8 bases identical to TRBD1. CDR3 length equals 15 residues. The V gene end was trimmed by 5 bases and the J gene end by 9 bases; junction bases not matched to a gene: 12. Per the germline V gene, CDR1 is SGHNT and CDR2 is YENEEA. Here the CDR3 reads CASSPGTGGGGEQFF. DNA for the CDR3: TGTGCCAGCAGCCCCGGGACAGGTGGAGGGGGTGAGCAGTTCTTC.

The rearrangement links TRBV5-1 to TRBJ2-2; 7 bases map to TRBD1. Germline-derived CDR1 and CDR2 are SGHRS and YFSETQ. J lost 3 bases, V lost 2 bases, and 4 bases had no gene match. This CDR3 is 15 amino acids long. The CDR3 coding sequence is TGCGCCAGCAGCTTCGGGACAGTGTACACCGGGGAGCTGTTTTTT. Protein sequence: CASSFGTVYTGELFF.

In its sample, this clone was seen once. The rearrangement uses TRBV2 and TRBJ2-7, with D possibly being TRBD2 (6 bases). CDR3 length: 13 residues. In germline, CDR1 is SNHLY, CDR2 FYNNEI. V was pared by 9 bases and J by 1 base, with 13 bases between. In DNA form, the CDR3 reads TGTGCCAGTCTAGCGCGAGCGTCCTACGAGCAGTACTTC. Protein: CASLARASYEQYF.

This chain's CDR3 is CASSEAKGASYEQYF. In nucleotides, the CDR3 is TGTGCCAGCAGTGAGGCTAAGGGAGCCTCCTACGAGCAGTACTTC. The chain carries TRBV6-1 and TRBJ2-7, with TRBD2 as a possible D gene (5 bases). V shed 3 bases and J shed 0 bases, with 12 bases lying between them. Germline V gene sequence: CDR1 MNHNS, CDR2 SASEGT. The CDR3 is 15 residues long.

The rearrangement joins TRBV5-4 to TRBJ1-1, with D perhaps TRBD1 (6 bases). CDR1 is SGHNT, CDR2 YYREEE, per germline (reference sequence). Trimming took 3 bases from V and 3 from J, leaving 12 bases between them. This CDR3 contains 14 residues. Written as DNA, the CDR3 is TGTGCCAGCAGCTCTTCCGGGACATACACTGAAGCTTTCTTT. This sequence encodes CASSSSGTYTEAFF.

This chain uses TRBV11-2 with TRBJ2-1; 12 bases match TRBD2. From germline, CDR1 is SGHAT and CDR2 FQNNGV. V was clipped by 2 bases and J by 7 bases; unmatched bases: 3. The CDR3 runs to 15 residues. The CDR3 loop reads CASSLRLAGENEQFF. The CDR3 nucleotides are TGTGCCAGCAGCTTACGACTAGCGGGAGAAAATGAGCAGTTCTTC.

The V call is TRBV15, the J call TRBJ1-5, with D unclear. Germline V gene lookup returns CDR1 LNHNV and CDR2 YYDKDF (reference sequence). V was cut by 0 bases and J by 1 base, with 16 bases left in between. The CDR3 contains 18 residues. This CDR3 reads CATSRDYDTDLSNQPQHF. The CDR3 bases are TGTGCCACCAGCAGAGATTATGACACAGATTTAAGCAATCAGCCCCAGCATTTT.

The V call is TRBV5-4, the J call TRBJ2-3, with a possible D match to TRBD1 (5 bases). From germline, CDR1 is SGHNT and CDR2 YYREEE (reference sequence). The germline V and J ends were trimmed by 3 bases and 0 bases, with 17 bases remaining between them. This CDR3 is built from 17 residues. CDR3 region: CASSSGDSPRSTDTQYF. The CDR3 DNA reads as TGTGCCAGCAGCTCAGGCGACAGTCCCCGAAGCACAGATACGCAGTATTTT.

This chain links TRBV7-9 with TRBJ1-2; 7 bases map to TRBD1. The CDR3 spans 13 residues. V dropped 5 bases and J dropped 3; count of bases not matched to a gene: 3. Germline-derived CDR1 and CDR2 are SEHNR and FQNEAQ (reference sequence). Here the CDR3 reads CASSSTGDYGYTF. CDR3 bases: TGTGCCAGCAGCAGCACAGGGGACTATGGCTACACCTTC.

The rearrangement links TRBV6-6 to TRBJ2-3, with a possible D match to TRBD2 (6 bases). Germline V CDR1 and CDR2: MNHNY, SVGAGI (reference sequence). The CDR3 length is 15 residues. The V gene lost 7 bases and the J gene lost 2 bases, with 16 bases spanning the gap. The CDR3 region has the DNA TGTGCCAGCAAGTTTTGGGGCGGGAACACAGATACGCAGTATTTT. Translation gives CASKFWGGNTDTQYF.

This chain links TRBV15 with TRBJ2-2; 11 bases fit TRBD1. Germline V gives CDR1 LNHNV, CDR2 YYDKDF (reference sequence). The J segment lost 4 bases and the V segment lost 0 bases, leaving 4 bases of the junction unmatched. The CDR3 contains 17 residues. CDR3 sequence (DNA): TGTGCCACCAGCAGAGACCGGGACAGGGGGTCCACCGGGGAGCTGTTTTTT. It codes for CATSRDRDRGSTGELFF.